This is a list of T cell receptor beta chains from one sample in a study of HIV-infected patients and healthy controls. TCRdb fed the 5' RACE reads into MiXCR, producing one record per CDR3 protein. The sample includes approximately 64,000 distinct CDR3 sequences, roughly 21% of them seen just once. Sequencing used CD4+ T cells from blood. These receptor sequences come from a human donor in good health. The CDR3 runs from the conserved cysteine through the conserved F or W. Each record gives: clone size, D gene, V gene, J gene, CDR3 protein, CDR3 DNA. D genes are given only for firm matches. Only part of the rows carry a size: once, few, many, or a class if the clone is expanded.

clone size: -
D gene: TRBD1
V gene: TRBV10-2
J gene: TRBJ1-2
CDR3 protein: CASSLAGTDYGYTF
CDR3 DNA: TGCGCCAGCAGCCTCGCCGGGACAGACTATGGCTACACCTTC

clone size: few
D gene: -
V gene: TRBV20-1
J gene: TRBJ1-4
CDR3 protein: CSASLTGRSNEKLFF
CDR3 DNA: TGCAGTGCTAGTTTAACGGGACGGAGTAATGAAAAACTGTTTTTT

clone size: -
D gene: -
V gene: TRBV2
J gene: TRBJ2-1
CDR3 protein: CASSSGLDNEQFF
CDR3 DNA: TGTGCCAGCAGCTCGGGACTTGACAATGAGCAGTTCTTC

clone size: many
D gene: -
V gene: TRBV5-1
J gene: TRBJ2-1
CDR3 protein: CASSLDPSGEQFF
CDR3 DNA: TGCGCCAGCAGCTTGGACCCCTCCGGTGAGCAGTTCTTC

clone size: -
D gene: TRBD2
V gene: TRBV7-2
J gene: TRBJ2-7
CDR3 protein: CASSFSSGEGYEQYF
CDR3 DNA: TGTGCCAGCAGCTTTTCCTCCGGGGAGGGCTACGAGCAGTACTTC

clone size: -
D gene: TRBD1
V gene: TRBV7-9
J gene: TRBJ1-5
CDR3 protein: CASSLTRTGGADGNQPQHF
CDR3 DNA: TGTGCCAGCAGCTTAACGAGGACAGGGGGCGCGGACGGCAATCAGCCCCAGCATTTT

clone size: many
D gene: TRBD2
V gene: TRBV14
J gene: TRBJ2-3
CDR3 protein: CASSQGSPSGLGRYF
CDR3 DNA: TGTGCCAGCAGCCAAGGATCGCCTAGCGGGTTGGGTCGGTATTTT

clone size: -
D gene: -
V gene: TRBV28
J gene: TRBJ2-3
CDR3 protein: CASSPLPRQGGTDTQYF
CDR3 DNA: TGTGCCAGCAGTCCATTACCGAGACAGGGAGGTACAGATACGCAGTATTTT

clone size: many
D gene: TRBD2
V gene: TRBV11-2
J gene: TRBJ2-7
CDR3 protein: CASSLEGTSVYSYEQYF
CDR3 DNA: TGTGCCAGCAGCTTAGAGGGGACTAGCGTATACTCCTACGAGCAGTACTTC

clone size: few
D gene: -
V gene: TRBV12-3/TRBV12-4
J gene: TRBJ1-2
CDR3 protein: CASSLERHTNYGYTF
CDR3 DNA: TGTGCCAGCAGTTTAGAGCGGCATACTAACTATGGCTACACCTTC

clone size: many
D gene: TRBD1
V gene: TRBV29-1
J gene: TRBJ1-6
CDR3 protein: CSAGGDRNSPLHF
CDR3 DNA: TGCAGCGCCGGGGGGGACAGAAATTCACCCCTCCACTTT

clone size: few
D gene: -
V gene: TRBV30
J gene: TRBJ2-5
CDR3 protein: CAWSRDYAETQYF
CDR3 DNA: TGTGCCTGGAGTCGTGATTATGCGGAGACCCAGTACTTC

clone size: -
D gene: TRBD1
V gene: TRBV29-1
J gene: TRBJ1-4
CDR3 protein: CSVGDRGEKLFF
CDR3 DNA: TGCAGCGTTGGGGACAGGGGTGAAAAACTGTTTTTT

clone size: many
D gene: TRBD1
V gene: TRBV4-1
J gene: TRBJ2-3
CDR3 protein: CASSTRDRADTQYF
CDR3 DNA: TGCGCCAGCAGTACCCGGGACAGGGCAGATACGCAGTATTTT

clone size: few
D gene: -
V gene: TRBV2
J gene: TRBJ2-5
CDR3 protein: CATAGNLGAGETQYF
CDR3 DNA: TGTGCCACCGCCGGAAATCTTGGGGCAGGGGAGACCCAGTACTTC

clone size: many
D gene: -
V gene: TRBV28
J gene: TRBJ2-4
CDR3 protein: CASRGWDSKNIQYF
CDR3 DNA: TGTGCCAGCAGGGGTTGGGATTCCAAAAACATTCAGTACTTC

clone size: few
D gene: -
V gene: TRBV3-1
J gene: TRBJ2-1
CDR3 protein: CATSRGAGARNNEQFF
CDR3 DNA: TGTGCCACCTCCCGGGGGGCGGGAGCCCGGAACAATGAGCAGTTCTTC

clone size: -
D gene: -
V gene: TRBV5-1
J gene: TRBJ2-3
CDR3 protein: CASSLAGNTDTQYF
CDR3 DNA: TGCGCCAGCAGCTTGGCAGGGAATACAGATACGCAGTATTTT

clone size: many
D gene: TRBD1
V gene: TRBV5-6
J gene: TRBJ1-1
CDR3 protein: CASSLGTAIEAFF
CDR3 DNA: TGTGCCAGCAGCCTCGGGACAGCCATTGAAGCTTTCTTT

clone size: few
D gene: TRBD2
V gene: TRBV7-6
J gene: TRBJ2-1
CDR3 protein: CASSLGLAGGGYEQFF
CDR3 DNA: TGTGCCAGCAGCTTAGGCCTAGCGGGTGGAGGCTATGAGCAGTTCTTC

clone size: -
D gene: -
V gene: TRBV7-9
J gene: TRBJ1-2
CDR3 protein: CASSSRQEQFYGYTF
CDR3 DNA: TGTGCCAGCAGCTCCCGACAGGAACAATTCTATGGCTACACCTTC

clone size: many
D gene: -
V gene: TRBV12-3/TRBV12-4
J gene: TRBJ1-6
CDR3 protein: CASSLEGGNSPLHF
CDR3 DNA: TGTGCCAGCAGTTTGGAGGGAGGGAATTCACCCCTCCACTTT

clone size: many
D gene: TRBD2
V gene: TRBV6-5
J gene: TRBJ2-2
CDR3 protein: CASTHPGTSAGELFF
CDR3 DNA: TGTGCCAGCACCCATCCCGGGACTAGCGCCGGGGAGCTGTTTTTT

clone size: -
D gene: -
V gene: TRBV28
J gene: TRBJ2-7
CDR3 protein: CASSLPDGRYEQYF
CDR3 DNA: TGTGCCAGCAGTTTACCCGACGGACGCTACGAGCAGTACTTC

clone size: few
D gene: -
V gene: TRBV5-1
J gene: TRBJ1-2
CDR3 protein: CASSLEGQGGGYTF
CDR3 DNA: TGCGCCAGCAGCTTAGAGGGGCAGGGAGGAGGCTACACCTTC

clone size: -
D gene: TRBD2
V gene: TRBV20-1
J gene: TRBJ2-7
CDR3 protein: CSARRPSGGLFEQYF
CDR3 DNA: TGCAGTGCTAGACGCCCCAGCGGGGGATTGTTCGAGCAGTACTTC

clone size: -
D gene: TRBD1
V gene: TRBV5-5
J gene: TRBJ1-2
CDR3 protein: CASSLAGTGTHGYTF
CDR3 DNA: TGTGCCAGCAGCTTGGCCGGGACAGGGACACATGGCTACACCTTC

clone size: many
D gene: -
V gene: TRBV29-1
J gene: TRBJ1-1
CDR3 protein: CSGDSLNTEAFF
CDR3 DNA: TGCAGCGGGGATTCCCTGAACACTGAAGCTTTCTTT

clone size: medium-sized
D gene: -
V gene: TRBV7-9
J gene: TRBJ2-2
CDR3 protein: CASSFQITGELFF
CDR3 DNA: TGTGCCAGCAGCTTTCAGATCACCGGGGAGCTGTTTTTT

clone size: few
D gene: TRBD1
V gene: TRBV7-9
J gene: TRBJ1-3
CDR3 protein: CASSRQGAAGNTIYF
CDR3 DNA: TGTGCCAGCAGCCGACAGGGGGCTGCGGGAAACACCATATATTTT

clone size: many
D gene: -
V gene: TRBV15
J gene: TRBJ2-1
CDR3 protein: CATSRELGESNEQFF
CDR3 DNA: TGTGCCACCAGCAGAGAGTTGGGGGAGAGCAATGAGCAGTTCTTC

clone size: few
D gene: -
V gene: TRBV20-1
J gene: TRBJ1-6
CDR3 protein: CSARGGSNSPLHF
CDR3 DNA: TGCAGTGCGAGAGGGGGTTCCAATTCACCCCTCCACTTT

clone size: -
D gene: -
V gene: TRBV6-5
J gene: TRBJ1-5
CDR3 protein: CASNPAGGSGNQPQHF
CDR3 DNA: TGTGCCAGCAACCCCGCCGGGGGTTCGGGCAATCAGCCCCAGCATTTT

clone size: -
D gene: -
V gene: TRBV19
J gene: TRBJ2-1
CDR3 protein: CASSGGSFFNEQFF
CDR3 DNA: TGTGCCAGTAGTGGGGGGAGCTTTTTCAATGAGCAGTTCTTC

clone size: -
D gene: -
V gene: TRBV27
J gene: TRBJ2-2
CDR3 protein: CASSLSGWNTGELFF
CDR3 DNA: TGTGCCAGCAGTTTATCAGGGTGGAACACCGGGGAGCTGTTTTTT

clone size: -
D gene: -
V gene: TRBV6-6
J gene: TRBJ2-5
CDR3 protein: CASSNDRETQYF
CDR3 DNA: TGTGCCAGCAGCAACGACAGAGAGACCCAGTACTTC

clone size: many
D gene: TRBD2
V gene: TRBV6-5
J gene: TRBJ2-5
CDR3 protein: CASSYSTTGTSTETQYF
CDR3 DNA: TGTGCCAGCAGTTACTCAACGACCGGGACTAGCACAGAGACCCAGTACTTC

clone size: few
D gene: TRBD1
V gene: TRBV3-1
J gene: TRBJ2-7
CDR3 protein: CASSHHRTGGKQAYEQYF
CDR3 DNA: TGTGCCAGCAGCCACCACAGGACAGGGGGCAAGCAAGCCTACGAGCAGTACTTC

clone size: many
D gene: -
V gene: TRBV12-3/TRBV12-4
J gene: TRBJ2-7
CDR3 protein: CASTDSSSYEQYF
CDR3 DNA: TGTGCCAGCACCGACAGTAGCTCCTACGAGCAGTACTTC

clone size: few
D gene: -
V gene: TRBV15
J gene: TRBJ2-1
CDR3 protein: CATSGGRDALGNEQFF
CDR3 DNA: TGTGCCACCAGCGGTGGCCGGGACGCCCTCGGCAATGAGCAGTTCTTC

clone size: -
D gene: TRBD1
V gene: TRBV7-2
J gene: TRBJ1-2
CDR3 protein: CASSLRRGQGYGYTF
CDR3 DNA: TGTGCCAGCAGCTTAAGAAGGGGACAGGGATATGGCTACACCTTC

clone size: -
D gene: -
V gene: TRBV6-1
J gene: TRBJ1-2
CDR3 protein: CASRVRGGLGYTF
CDR3 DNA: TGTGCCAGCAGAGTACGGGGGGGGCTGGGCTACACCTTC

clone size: many
D gene: -
V gene: TRBV7-2
J gene: TRBJ1-1
CDR3 protein: CASSLLLGGTEAFF
CDR3 DNA: TGTGCCAGCAGCTTACTTCTGGGGGGCACTGAAGCTTTCTTT

clone size: few
D gene: TRBD1
V gene: TRBV28
J gene: TRBJ1-4
CDR3 protein: CASMFRQGGKEKLFF
CDR3 DNA: TGTGCCAGCATGTTCCGACAGGGGGGAAAGGAAAAACTGTTTTTT

clone size: many
D gene: TRBD2
V gene: TRBV7-3
J gene: TRBJ2-1
CDR3 protein: CASSLNSGRANEQFF
CDR3 DNA: TGTGCCAGCAGCCTGAATAGCGGGAGGGCCAATGAGCAGTTCTTC

clone size: many
D gene: -
V gene: TRBV27
J gene: TRBJ1-5
CDR3 protein: CASSTQGPSNQPQHF
CDR3 DNA: TGTGCCAGCAGTACCCAGGGACCTAGCAATCAGCCCCAGCATTTT

clone size: few
D gene: -
V gene: TRBV20-1
J gene: TRBJ1-1
CDR3 protein: CSARGGTGMNTEAFF
CDR3 DNA: TGCAGTGCTAGAGGTGGTACGGGGATGAACACTGAAGCTTTCTTT

clone size: many
D gene: -
V gene: TRBV5-5
J gene: TRBJ2-3
CDR3 protein: CASSFSQVADTQYF
CDR3 DNA: TGTGCCAGCAGCTTTTCTCAGGTAGCAGATACGCAGTATTTT

clone size: -
D gene: TRBD1
V gene: TRBV3-1
J gene: TRBJ2-7
CDR3 protein: CASSQSGGTGAYEQYF
CDR3 DNA: TGTGCCAGCAGCCAATCAGGAGGGACAGGGGCCTACGAGCAGTACTTC

clone size: -
D gene: -
V gene: TRBV3-1
J gene: TRBJ2-1
CDR3 protein: CASSQGGNSYNEQFF
CDR3 DNA: TGTGCCAGCAGCCAAGGAGGGAACTCCTACAATGAGCAGTTCTTC

clone size: many
D gene: TRBD1
V gene: TRBV29-1
J gene: TRBJ2-7
CDR3 protein: CSVAKGQGYEQYF
CDR3 DNA: TGCAGCGTTGCGAAGGGACAGGGGTACGAGCAGTACTTC

clone size: medium-sized
D gene: TRBD1
V gene: TRBV6-5
J gene: TRBJ2-7
CDR3 protein: CASSRDRSSYEQYF
CDR3 DNA: TGTGCCAGCAGCCGGGACAGGTCCTCCTACGAGCAGTACTTC